This TCR beta chain was identified during a study of blood T cell repertoires in COVID-19. Study-level background: Italy, Spain and the United States were the sources of the convalescent and acute COVID-19 samples.

TCRdb keeps only in-frame clones here, not all; method: immunoSEQ multiplex PCR. This sample has some 340,000 clones, with about 87% found just once. The length of the CDR3 is 13 residues. Trimming left V 8 bases short and J 5 bases short, with 15 bases between. Germline loops: CDR1 SNHLY, CDR2 FYNNEI. Enrolled through a virtual design, the participants were between about 18 and 100 years of age and came from about two dozen US areas. Participants were placed into cohorts based on the clinical history they reported. The sample taken for sequencing was PBMCs or T cells enriched from blood (not recorded which). This sequence originates from a woman aged 30 to 39 who had recovered from COVID-19. The rearrangement links TRBV2 to TRBJ1-2; D unresolved. The CDR3 spells CASALTELYGYTF. As DNA, the CDR3 is TGTGCCAGCGCCCTAACCGAGTTATATGGCTACACCTTC.